This T cell receptor (beta chain) was retrieved from a study of cytomegalovirus exposure and HLA in healthy donors. Primers for the PCR totalled 60 Vbeta and 13 Jbeta. Produced via immunoSEQ multiplex PCR; TCRdb's table is partial and in-frame only. The sample records nearly 200,000 clones, 75% to 80% being singletons. The sequenced material came from PBMCs. This TCR was recovered from a woman aged 25 to 39 in good health and CMV-seropositive.

The CDR3 coding sequence is TGTGCCAGCAGCCGGGGGGCTAGCGGGTTCGCGGAGCAGTTCTTC. It codes for CASSRGASGFAEQFF. This rearrangement joins TRBV7-3 to TRBJ2-1; 8 bases line up with TRBD2. The V and J ends lost 5 bases and 10 bases, in that order; junction bases with no gene match: 13. CDR3 length: 15 amino acids. Germline V gene data show CDR1 as SGHTA and CDR2 as FQGTGA.